Presented here are 20 T cell receptor beta chains from one specimen sequenced in a study of T-cell reconstitution after alpha-beta-depleted transplantation in children. A TCRbeta library incorporating unique molecular identifiers was prepared. TCRdb ran MiXCR on the PCR reads and lists one entry per CDR3 protein. The sample records 250,000 to 350,000 distinct CDR3 sequences, about a tenth being singletons. Sample: PBMCs from the stem cell graft donor, taken from the stem cell graft. The receptor set was obtained from a human donor who donated a stem cell graft to a child with SCID.

There are many counts of this clonotype. The chain combines TRBV18 with TRBJ2-2; 7 bases are shared with TRBD1. Germline loops: CDR1 KGHSH, CDR2 LQKENI. The CDR3 has 13 amino acids. J lost 5 bases, V lost 8 bases, and 5 bases had no gene match. For the CDR3, the DNA is TGTGCCAGCAGTCCACAGGGGACCGGGGAGCTGTTTTTT. Translation gives CASSPQGTGELFF.

In this sample, this clonotype turned up a few times. The gene calls are TRBV9 and TRBJ2-2, with TRBD1 matching 7 bases. Losses at the gene ends were 2 bases for V and 4 bases for J; bases not matched to a gene: 5. From germline, CDR1 is SGDLS and CDR2 YYNGEE. This CDR3 spans 15 amino acids. DNA for the CDR3: TGTGCCAGCAGCGTTTACAGGGGCGGCACCGGGGAGCTGTTTTTT. It translates to CASSVYRGGTGELFF.

The chain combines TRBV29-1 with TRBJ1-3; the D is unclear. This CDR3 contains 11 residues. The germline V and J ends were trimmed by 5 bases and 4 bases, with 6 bases remaining between them. CDR1 and CDR2 from the germline V gene are SQVTM and ANQGSEA. CDR3 sequence: CSVLGGNTIYF. The CDR3 DNA reads TGCAGCGTTTTAGGAGGAAACACCATATATTTT.

The V gene is TRBV29-1, the J gene TRBJ1-1; 10 bases are a match to TRBD1. The CDR3 covers 14 residues. Germline CDR1 SQVTM, CDR2 ANQGSEA. With 4 bases clipped from V and 4 bases from J, the junction kept 6 bases outside the gene matches. In DNA, the CDR3 is TGCAGCGTTGCAGAGCGGACAGGGGGCACTGAAGCTTTCTTT. This sequence encodes CSVAERTGGTEAFF.

This sequence joins TRBV5-1 and TRBJ2-1, with D perhaps given as TRBD1 or TRBD2 (5 bases each). The germline V and J ends were trimmed by 0 bases and 10 bases, with 11 bases remaining between them. This CDR3 is 13 amino acids long. Germline CDR1 is SGHRS and CDR2 is YFSETQ. For the CDR3, the DNA is TGCGCCAGCAGCTTGGACGGGGCAGGCGAGCAGTTCTTC. It translates to CASSLDGAGEQFF. Full variable domain (missing parts from reference TRBV5-1 and TRBJ2-1): KAGVTQTPRYLIKTRGQQVTLSCSPISGHRSVSWYQQTPGQGLQFLFEYFSETQRNKGNFPGRFSGRQFSNSRSEMNVSTLELGDSALYLCASSLDGAGEQFFGPGTRLTVL.

The chain has TRBV5-1 and TRBJ1-1; tentative D call: TRBD1 (5 bases). V was clipped by 3 bases and J by 6 bases, with 12 bases between them. The CDR3 runs 13 residues. CDR1 is SGHRS, CDR2 YFSETQ, per germline. CDR3 in amino acids: CASSSDSFAEAFF. As DNA, the CDR3 is TGCGCCAGCAGCTCCGACAGTTTTGCTGAAGCTTTCTTT.

This clonotype came up many times. The CDR3 DNA reads as TGTGCCAGCAGTTCCCTGGACGCGTACAATGAGCAGTTCTTC. Translating it yields CASSSLDAYNEQFF. The rearrangement links TRBV2 to TRBJ2-1, with D unclear. Germline CDR1 and CDR2: SNHLY and FYNNEI. V lost 5 bases, J lost 4 bases, and 12 bases lay in between. The length of the CDR3 is 14 residues.

This clonotype was counted ten times or more. This chain joins TRBV7-9 and TRBJ2-7, with D perhaps TRBD2 (5 bases). The CDR3 covers 14 residues. The V gene's germline CDR1 is SEHNR and CDR2 FQNEAQ (reference sequence). V was shortened by 1 base and J by 3 bases, with 10 bases between the two germline ends. CDR3 in amino acids: CASSLVSRGYEQYF. The CDR3 coding sequence is TGTGCCAGCAGCTTAGTTTCTCGGGGCTACGAGCAGTACTTC. Full variable domain (remainder filled in from reference TRBV7-9 and TRBJ2-7): DTGVSQNPRHKITKRGQNVTFRCDPISEHNRLYWYRQTLGQGPEFLTYFQNEAQLEKSRLLSDRFSAERPKGSFSTLEIQRTEQGDSAMYLCASSLVSRGYEQYFGPGTRLTVT.

This clonotype occurred many times. The chain recombines TRBV7-8 with TRBJ1-6; D is unresolved. There are 14 residues in the CDR3. Germline V gene data show CDR1 as SGHVS and CDR2 as FQNEAQ. V was pared by 5 bases and J by 7 bases, with 12 bases between. The CDR3 region is CASSRTPPNSPLHF. The CDR3 nucleotides read TGTGCCAGCAGCCGTACTCCCCCCAATTCACCCCTCCACTTT.

This clonotype occurred a few times. V gene TRBV7-6 combines with J gene TRBJ2-2, with 10 bases identical to TRBD1. This CDR3 spans 15 amino acids. V was clipped by 6 bases and J by 3 bases; unmatched bases: 4. Germline V lookup: CDR1 SGHVS, CDR2 FNYEAQ. The CDR3 is CASRMTGGYTGELFF. The CDR3 DNA is TGTGCCAGCAGAATGACAGGGGGCTACACCGGGGAGCTGTTTTTT. The full variable domain, in which reference TRBV7-6 and TRBJ2-2 provide the parts outside the CDR3, is GAGVSQSPRYKVTKRGQDVALRCDPISGHVSLYWYRQALGQGPEFLTYFNYEAQQDKSGLPNDRFSAERPEGSISTLTIQRTEQRDSAMYRCASRMTGGYTGELFFGEGSRLTVL.

The chain employs TRBV20-1 and TRBJ2-7, with D perhaps TRBD2 (6 bases). Germline V lookup: CDR1 DFQATT, CDR2 SNEGSKA (reference sequence). The CDR3 consists of 12 residues. V lost 5 bases, J lost 6 bases, and 14 bases lay in between. The CDR3 sequence: CSAWGQGGEQYF. In nucleotides, the CDR3 is TGCAGTGCTTGGGGCCAGGGAGGCGAGCAGTACTTC.

For this clonotype: It may be a read error: a sequence one base away is much more abundant. It is likely a read error, because the conserved phenylalanine at the end of the CDR3 is missing. The V gene is TRBV9, the J gene TRBJ2-3; 7 bases match TRBD2. The CDR3 extends over 13 amino acids. Germline V gene lookup returns CDR1 SGDLS and CDR2 YYNGEE. The V gene end was trimmed by 4 bases and the J gene end by 4 bases; junction bases not matched to a gene: 3. The CDR3 here is CASSFRGADTQYL. CDR3 DNA sequence: TGTGCCAGCAGCTTCCGGGGGGCAGATACGCAGTATCTT.

At least ten counts were recorded for this clonotype. This chain's CDR3 is CASSRNPGADVDTQYF. The CDR3 bases are TGTGCCAGCAGCCGAAATCCGGGGGCCGATGTAGATACGCAGTATTTT. The V gene is TRBV4-2, the J gene TRBJ2-3; D assignment may be TRBD1 or TRBD2 (6 bases each). The CDR3 contains 16 residues. Trimming stripped 4 bases from V and 5 bases from J, with 19 bases between. CDR1 and CDR2 from the germline V gene are LGHNA and YNFKEQ.

The J gene is TRBJ1-2, the V gene TRBV6-2 or TRBV6-3, with TRBD1 identical over 8 bases. V gave up 6 bases and J gave up 3 bases; unmatched junction bases: 12. This CDR3 is built from 16 residues. Germline V CDR1 and CDR2: MNHEY, SVGEGT. CDR3 DNA sequence: TGTGCCAGCAGGGACTCATCCAGGGGGCCTGACTATGGCTACACCTTC. It specifies CASRDSSRGPDYGYTF.

Only a few counts were recorded for this clonotype. The chain recombines TRBV7-8 with TRBJ2-7; perhaps TRBD2 as D (6 bases). The germline CDR1 and CDR2 sequences are SGHVS and FQNEAQ. With 5 bases removed from V and 1 base from J, the gap between germline ends came to 21 bases. The CDR3 is made up of 17 amino acids. Here the CDR3 DNA reads TGTGCCAGCAGCGACAGAGGAGGGTCTAGCCGATCCTACGAGCAGTACTTC. Translating gives CASSDRGGSSRSYEQYF.

J is TRBJ2-3 and V is TRBV20-1, with no clear D. The V end was cut by 4 bases, the J end by 13 bases, with 15 bases between. The CDR3 loop spans 11 amino acids. The germline V gene encodes CDR1 DFQATT and CDR2 SNEGSKA (reference sequence). The CDR3 DNA reads TGCAGTGCTAAGGACCACGCGTTGGAGTATTTT. It is translated as CSAKDHALEYF.

The V gene is TRBV20-1, the J gene TRBJ2-1, with TRBD2 matching 9 bases. V gave up 3 bases and J gave up 7 bases; unmatched junction bases: 7. The CDR3 spans 14 residues. Per germline, CDR1 DFQATT and CDR2 SNEGSKA (reference sequence). CDR3 coding DNA: TGCAGTGCTAGGCCTAGCGGGGTGTGGAATGAGCAGTTCTTC. The encoded protein is CSARPSGVWNEQFF.

This clonotype was observed many times. The CDR3 is CSASGDSKQETQYF. The CDR3 DNA sequence: TGCAGTGCTTCGGGGGACAGCAAACAAGAGACCCAGTACTTC. V gene TRBV20-1 combines with J gene TRBJ2-5, with a possible D match to TRBD1 (7 bases). Trimming took 5 bases from V and 2 from J, leaving 15 bases between them. The CDR3 is 14 amino acids. Germline assignment: CDR1 DFQATT and CDR2 SNEGSKA (reference sequence).

Here the CDR3 DNA reads TGCGCCAGCAGCCTGTCCAGCGGGGACACAGATACGCAGTATTTT. Protein product: CASSLSSGDTDTQYF. This sequence joins TRBV5-1 and TRBJ2-3, with 7 bases that match TRBD2. V shed 4 bases, J shed 2 bases, and the junction held 7 bases outside the gene matches. CDR3 length: 15 amino acids. Germline V lookup: CDR1 SGHRS, CDR2 YFSETQ. Supplemented by reference TRBV5-1 and TRBJ2-3, the full variable domain reads KAGVTQTPRYLIKTRGQQVTLSCSPISGHRSVSWYQQTPGQGLQFLFEYFSETQRNKGNFPGRFSGRQFSNSRSEMNVSTLELGDSALYLCASSLSSGDTDTQYFGPGTRLTVL.

V and J are TRBV20-1 and TRBJ2-7, with D tentatively TRBD1 or TRBD2 (6 bases each). Germline CDR1 reads DFQATT; CDR2 reads SNEGSKA (reference sequence). V gave up 2 bases and J gave up 6 bases, with 17 bases separating them. This CDR3 is built from 14 residues. This chain's CDR3 is CSARTVWGALEQYF. The CDR3 DNA reads as TGCAGTGCTAGAACTGTGTGGGGGGCTCTCGAGCAGTACTTC.